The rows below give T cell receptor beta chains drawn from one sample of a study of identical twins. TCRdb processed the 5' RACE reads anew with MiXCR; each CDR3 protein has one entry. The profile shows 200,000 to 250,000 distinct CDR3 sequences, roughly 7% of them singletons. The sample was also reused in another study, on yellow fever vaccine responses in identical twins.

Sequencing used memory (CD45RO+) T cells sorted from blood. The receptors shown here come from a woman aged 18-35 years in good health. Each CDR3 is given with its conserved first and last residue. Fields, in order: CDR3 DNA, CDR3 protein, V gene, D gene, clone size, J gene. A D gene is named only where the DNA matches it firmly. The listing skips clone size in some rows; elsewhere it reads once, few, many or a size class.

TGCGCCAGCAGCTTGGTGGGGGAAAACACAGATACGCAGTATTTT	CASSLVGENTDTQYF	TRBV5-1	-	many	TRBJ2-3
TGTGCCAGCAGCCAGGGACAGCCAAATAGCAATCAGCCCCAGCATTTT	CASSQGQPNSNQPQHF	TRBV7-6	TRBD1	many	TRBJ1-5
TGTGCCAGCAGCTTGGGCTGGGACTCCAGCTACAATGAGCAGTTCTTC	CASSLGWDSSYNEQFF	TRBV12-3/TRBV12-4	-	medium-sized	TRBJ2-1
TGTGCCAGCAGTGATCGGGACTATCAAGAGACCCAGTACTTC	CASSDRDYQETQYF	TRBV25-1	TRBD2	many	TRBJ2-5
TGCGCCAGCAGAGGAGGGGGGGGAGCGGGCCAAGAGACCCAGTACTTC	CASRGGGGAGQETQYF	TRBV5-1	-	-	TRBJ2-5
TGTGCCAGCAGCCCCAGGCTAGCTATCTCCTACAATGAGCAGTTCTTC	CASSPRLAISYNEQFF	TRBV7-9	-	many	TRBJ2-1
TGCAGCGTGTCACCCGGGACTTCCTATGGCTACACCTTC	CSVSPGTSYGYTF	TRBV29-1	-	many	TRBJ1-2
TGTGCCATCAGTGTGGACAGCTCCTACGAGCAGTACTTC	CAISVDSSYEQYF	TRBV10-3	-	many	TRBJ2-7
TGTGCCAGCAGCTTAGATGTCGGGTCCTACAATGAGCAGTTCTTC	CASSLDVGSYNEQFF	TRBV7-2	-	few	TRBJ2-1
TGCGCCAGCGCGGGGGTAGCGAGCACAGATACGCAGTATTTT	CASAGVASTDTQYF	TRBV10-2	TRBD2	few	TRBJ2-3
TGTGCCAGCCCGGGGGTATTAGGTAGCACAGATACGCAGTATTTT	CASPGVLGSTDTQYF	TRBV6-1	-	-	TRBJ2-3
TGTGCCAGCAGTTCCCGCCCTTGGCGGAAGGCCTACGAGCAGTACTTC	CASSSRPWRKAYEQYF	TRBV12-3/TRBV12-4	-	-	TRBJ2-7
TGCAGCGTCGGGGGGGAGGAGACCCAGTACTTC	CSVGGEETQYF	TRBV29-1	TRBD2	few	TRBJ2-5
TGTGCCAGCAGTTTTCGGGACATCCGCACTGAAGCTTTCTTT	CASSFRDIRTEAFF	TRBV12-3/TRBV12-4	-	many	TRBJ1-1
TGTGCCAGCAGACTAAGACAGGGCACCGGGGAGCTGTTTTTT	CASRLRQGTGELFF	TRBV7-7	TRBD1	many	TRBJ2-2
TGTGCCAGCAGCTCGGGACTAGCGGGGGGATTTGAGCAGTTCTTC	CASSSGLAGGFEQFF	TRBV12-3/TRBV12-4	TRBD2	few	TRBJ2-1
TGTGCCAGCAGTAGCGGGACAGGGGTTTTTAGTGAGCAGTTCTTC	CASSSGTGVFSEQFF	TRBV6-1	TRBD1	many	TRBJ2-1
TGTGCCAGCAGTGATCTGGACGAGGGGAATTCACCCCTCCACTTT	CASSDLDEGNSPLHF	TRBV6-1	-	few	TRBJ1-6
TGTGCCATCAAGGCGCGGGAGGGGAACTCCTACGAGCAGTACTTC	CAIKAREGNSYEQYF	TRBV10-3	TRBD2	few	TRBJ2-7
TGTGCCAGCAGGCCGGGACAGCGAAACACTGAAGCTTTCTTT	CASRPGQRNTEAFF	TRBV12-3/TRBV12-4	TRBD1	many	TRBJ1-1
TGTGCCAGCAGCCAATACCGAGCCGGGGAGCTGTTTTTT	CASSQYRAGELFF	TRBV14	-	many	TRBJ2-2
TGTGCCAGCAGTGCCGGGACAGGGGGTTTTGGGGCCAACGTCCTGACTTTC	CASSAGTGGFGANVLTF	TRBV28	TRBD1	-	TRBJ2-6
TGTGCCATCAGTGCGGGGGATACGCAGTATTTT	CAISAGDTQYF	TRBV10-3	-	few	TRBJ2-3
TGCGCCAGCAGCTTGGCCGCGGGGACGGGCACTGAAGCTTTCTTT	CASSLAAGTGTEAFF	TRBV5-1	-	-	TRBJ1-1
TGCAGTGCTAACCCCCTCTCCCAGGGGGGGCCCCAGCATTTT	CSANPLSQGGPQHF	TRBV20-1	TRBD1	many	TRBJ1-5
TGTGCCACCAGTGAGGCGGGGGGAGATACGCAGTATTTT	CATSEAGGDTQYF	TRBV24-1	TRBD2	many	TRBJ2-3
TGCAGTGCTGGACGGACGGTTGATCAGCCCCAGCATTTT	CSAGRTVDQPQHF	TRBV20-1	-	-	TRBJ1-5
TGCGCCAGCAGCCAAACGGAGTCCTACAATGAGCAGTTCTTC	CASSQTESYNEQFF	TRBV4-1	-	few	TRBJ2-1
TGTGCCAGCAGTACAGGACAGGGGGACGCAGATACGCAGTATTTT	CASSTGQGDADTQYF	TRBV12-3/TRBV12-4	TRBD1	-	TRBJ2-3
TGTGCCAGCAGTCCGCCGCTCCTGAAGGGGGTGACCCAGTACTTC	CASSPPLLKGVTQYF	TRBV28	-	few	TRBJ2-5
TGTGCCAGCAGCGTAGAACCGGCCGAGGCTAGCCCATTCTTC	CASSVEPAEASPFF	TRBV9	-	-	TRBJ2-1
TGCAGCGTTGACAGGGGAGGGAAGAACACTGAAGCTTTCTTT	CSVDRGGKNTEAFF	TRBV29-1	-	many	TRBJ1-1
TGTGCCAGCAGCCCCACTAGCGGGGTCTTTAATGAGCAGTTCTTC	CASSPTSGVFNEQFF	TRBV6-1	TRBD2	-	TRBJ2-1
TGCAGTGCTAGGGATGGGGCTTCACAAGAGACCCAGTACTTC	CSARDGASQETQYF	TRBV20-1	-	many	TRBJ2-5
TGTGCCAGCAGCACCCAGGAGAGCCGGTACAATGAGCAGTTCTTC	CASSTQESRYNEQFF	TRBV7-9	-	few	TRBJ2-1
TGTGCCAGCAGCTTGTTGACCGAGCAGTACTTC	CASSLLTEQYF	TRBV5-5	-	-	TRBJ2-7
TGCAGTGCTAGTAGGGCTAGCGGAGGTCCCCTGCTAGGGACCCAGTACTTC	CSASRASGGPLLGTQYF	TRBV20-1	TRBD2	many	TRBJ2-5
TGCGCCAGCGCAAGGACTAGCGAAGGGGGCGAGCAGTACTTC	CASARTSEGGEQYF	TRBV10-1	TRBD2	-	TRBJ2-7
TGTGCCAGCAGTTTAAACCCAGGCGAGCAGTTCTTC	CASSLNPGEQFF	TRBV28	-	-	TRBJ2-1
TGTGCCAGCCAGGTCAGGTTCACAGATACGCAGTATTTT	CASQVRFTDTQYF	TRBV27	-	few	TRBJ2-3
TGTGCCACCAGTGACGCGGCAGGGGAGCGTGGCTACACCTTC	CATSDAAGERGYTF	TRBV24-1	-	-	TRBJ1-2
TGCGCCAGCAGCCAGGAGACAGCAGTCAATCAGCCCCAGCATTTT	CASSQETAVNQPQHF	TRBV4-1	-	few	TRBJ1-5
TGTGCCAGCAGCATGACTCTAGCGGGAGGAACCTACGAGCAGTACTTC	CASSMTLAGGTYEQYF	TRBV11-2	TRBD2	many	TRBJ2-7
TGTGCCAGCAGCTGGGGACCGAACACCGGGGAGCTGTTTTTT	CASSWGPNTGELFF	TRBV5-6	-	many	TRBJ2-2
TGCGCCAGCAGCCCCTGGACAGGGGATGGGGATACGCAGTATTTT	CASSPWTGDGDTQYF	TRBV5-1	TRBD1	many	TRBJ2-3
TGTGCCAGCCGAAGGACTAGCCAGCCCCTAGATACGCAGTATTTT	CASRRTSQPLDTQYF	TRBV6-1	TRBD2	-	TRBJ2-3
TGTGCCAGCACCCAGACAGGTCGGAGTTCACCCCTCCACTTT	CASTQTGRSSPLHF	TRBV25-1	-	-	TRBJ1-6
TGTGCCAGCAGTTTTCGACAGGGGGCGGATGGCTACACCTTC	CASSFRQGADGYTF	TRBV12-3/TRBV12-4	TRBD1	many	TRBJ1-2
TGTGCCACCAGCACGAGGACTGGTATCCAAGAGACCCAGTACTTC	CATSTRTGIQETQYF	TRBV15	-	-	TRBJ2-5
TGTGCCAGCAGTGATGGGGGCTTCTCCTACGAGCAGTACTTC	CASSDGGFSYEQYF	TRBV2	-	-	TRBJ2-7
TGTGCCAGCAGCCCCAGCGGGAGCCTTTACAATGAGCAGTTCTTC	CASSPSGSLYNEQFF	TRBV7-3	TRBD2	many	TRBJ2-1
TGTGCCACCAGTGATCTAGGGCAGGCCACCGGGGAGCTGTTTTTT	CATSDLGQATGELFF	TRBV24-1	-	-	TRBJ2-2
TGTGCCAGCAGGGCCTCCGGGACAGGGAACTACGAGCAGTACTTC	CASRASGTGNYEQYF	TRBV6-1	TRBD1	-	TRBJ2-7
TGTGCCAGCAGTTACTCCCGGACAGCACGGGGGATGCTGGAGACCCAGTACTTC	CASSYSRTARGMLETQYF	TRBV6-5	-	few	TRBJ2-5